The present entry profiles one T cell receptor beta chain with its context. Per germline, CDR1 SGHNT and CDR2 YYREEE (reference sequence). This CDR3 has 11 residues. V was clipped by 0 bases and J by 7 bases, with 4 bases between them. The data stem from a study of tumor-infiltrating lymphocytes in localized non-small cell lung cancer. Sequenced by immunoSEQ multiplex PCR; TCRdb stores in-frame clones only, minus some. The table records about 10,000 clones, around 64% of them present only once. This receptor was identified in a human donor with non-small cell lung cancer. Sequencing used uninvolved lung tissue not adjacent to the tumor. This chain links TRBV5-4 with TRBJ1-1; no definite D call. CDR3 sequence (DNA): TGTGCCAGCAGCTTGGTCGGTGAAGCTTTCTTT. Translation gives CASSLVGEAFF.